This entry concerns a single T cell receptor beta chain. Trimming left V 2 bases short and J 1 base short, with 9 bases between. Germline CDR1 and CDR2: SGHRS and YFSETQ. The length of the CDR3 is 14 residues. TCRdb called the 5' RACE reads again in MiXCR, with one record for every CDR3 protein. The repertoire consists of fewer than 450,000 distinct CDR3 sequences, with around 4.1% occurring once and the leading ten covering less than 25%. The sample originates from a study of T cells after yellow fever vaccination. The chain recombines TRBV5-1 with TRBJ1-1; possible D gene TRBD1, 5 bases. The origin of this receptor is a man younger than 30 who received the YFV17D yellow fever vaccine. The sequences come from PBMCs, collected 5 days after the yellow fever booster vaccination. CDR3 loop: CASSFWDGNTEAFF. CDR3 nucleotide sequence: TGCGCCAGCAGCTTCTGGGACGGGAACACTGAAGCTTTCTTT.